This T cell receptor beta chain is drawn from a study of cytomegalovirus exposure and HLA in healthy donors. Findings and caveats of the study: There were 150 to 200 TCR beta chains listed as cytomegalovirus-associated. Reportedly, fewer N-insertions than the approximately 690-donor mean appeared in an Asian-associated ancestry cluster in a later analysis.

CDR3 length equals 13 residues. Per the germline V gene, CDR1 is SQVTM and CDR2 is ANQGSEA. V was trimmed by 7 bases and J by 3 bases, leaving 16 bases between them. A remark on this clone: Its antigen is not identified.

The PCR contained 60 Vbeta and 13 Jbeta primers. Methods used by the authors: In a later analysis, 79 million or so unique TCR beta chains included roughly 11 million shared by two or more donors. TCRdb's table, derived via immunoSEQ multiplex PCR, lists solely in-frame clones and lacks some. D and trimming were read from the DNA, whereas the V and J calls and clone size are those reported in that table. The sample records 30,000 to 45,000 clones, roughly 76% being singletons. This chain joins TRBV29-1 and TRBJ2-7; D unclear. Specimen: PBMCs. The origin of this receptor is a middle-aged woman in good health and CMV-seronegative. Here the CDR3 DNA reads TGCAGCGCCAGTGTTTCGCGCGGCTACGAGCAGTACTTC. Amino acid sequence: CSASVSRGYEQYF.